This TCR beta chain stems from a study of cytomegalovirus exposure and HLA in healthy donors listed by TCRdb under 2017. About the study as a whole: An earlier analysis of some 600 of the donors reported 276 Gb of sequence data and roughly 120 million unique TCR beta sequences obtained from about 179 million T cells. An early release covering roughly 600 HLA-typed donors comprised about 300 gigabases of sequencing data and tens of millions of unique TCR sequences. Of the approximately 400 genotyped donors, approximately 82% fell in the genetic ancestry cluster associated with self-reported Caucasian donors. The study aimed to test whether cataloging public T cell receptors could reveal signatures of past pathogen exposure. The study profiled the T cell repertoires of 500 to 800 subjects by immunosequencing and related them to cytomegalovirus serostatus. Along with the approximately 700-subject first cohort, a separate validation cohort of over a hundred different subjects was used. The study combined high-throughput TCR immunosequencing, statistical association of individual TCRs with disease status, and machine learning to predict cytomegalovirus infection status. In a later analysis, previously published TCR beta repertoires from roughly 710 donors were re-analyzed and high-resolution HLA genotyping was added so that TCR occurrence patterns could be studied. In the later analysis, no new phenotypic data were used to find candidate immune exposures; instead, reliance was placed on TCR beta sequences and their occurrence across donors. To decide whether each TCR beta V gene segment behaved as functional or pseudogenic, an earlier analysis of 587 of the donors relied on high-throughput TCR beta sequencing. Donor age, sex, ethnicity and CMV serostatus were compiled together with the repertoire data. A later genetic analysis took genome-wide SNP genotypes for about 55% of the roughly 700 donors and used that subset as a discovery cohort. Every discovery cohort repertoire had been produced on one sequencing platform. HLA typing included class I and class II loci at four-digit resolution. The number of typed donors differed by locus: roughly 629-640 for A, B, C, DRB1 and DQB1; 500 to 550 for DQA1; around 610 for DPA1; and some 450 for DPB1. Because of strong linkage in the cohort, roughly 5 DR-DQ haplotypes were treated as single units for association and clustering. Across approximately 420 genotyped donors of the cohort, an average of about 240,000 unique TCR beta nucleotide sequences per donor were sequenced, and approximately 17% of those sequences were non-productive. Overall results and qualifications from the work: Linkage disequilibrium might explain the correlated functional status among segregating V segments, but an unknown experimental factor could not be excluded. Most TCR sequences were seen in very few donors, while some public TCRs were found in many individuals. Compared with equally common non-associated chains, HLA-associated TCR beta chains in a later analysis were more clonally expanded and had lower generation probabilities. Because HLA typing was missing for some donors at each locus, association tests included only the typed subset. In both the original and validation cohorts, the classifier was reported to diagnose cytomegalovirus status with high specificity and sensitivity. Assigning TCR associations to individual alleles was difficult when HLA alleles, especially DR and DQ, strongly co-occurred. A later genetic analysis associated a missense DCLRE1C variant with V-gene and J-gene trimming of TCR beta chains, and an independent cohort replicated the association. This cohort had only TCR beta chains sequenced, and the lack of alpha or paired-chain data limited which features could be detected. Roughly uniform sequencing depth across donors was assumed in presence/absence analyses, although this assumption may not hold. It was suggested by the authors that the approach could potentially be generalized to other disease states and immunological phenotypes. Because counts were too low, approximately 18 rarely observed V segments, including chromosome 9 orphons, were excluded from the earlier analysis of some 590 of the donors. A later analysis found that most CMV-associated TCR beta chains appeared HLA-restricted, with HLA associations seemingly driven largely by CMV exposure. A later analysis found that TCR association rates varied across HLA loci, with DRB1 alleles showing the most associated TCRs and HLA-C alleles the fewest. In vitro tests confirmed that a few of the cytomegalovirus-associated TCR beta chains recognize cytomegalovirus antigens. A further reported finding was that TCR beta sequences accurately predicted the HLA-A and HLA-B alleles for most subjects in the first cohort. A later analysis associated approximately 17,000 TCR beta sequences with specific HLA alleles at a false discovery rate of 0.05. The only immune exposure information available for the cohort was CMV serostatus. In an earlier analysis of roughly 560 of the donors, most TCR beta V segments were observed in productive rearrangements about 90% or about 30% of the time, broadly matching IMGT annotations. Compared with the approximately 670-donor mean, donors in an Asian-associated ancestry cluster had fewer N-insertions in productive TCRs, according to a later genetic analysis. The study listed approximately 160 TCR beta chains as associated with cytomegalovirus. A cluster of highly shared sequence variants was judged likely to be a technical artifact of the sequencing pipeline. According to a later analysis, parvovirus B19, influenza, CMV and Epstein-Barr virus appeared linked to several top co-occurrence clusters.

The receptor library was made with the immunoSEQ multiplex PCR assay. The multiplex PCR relied on a mix of 60 forward primers for TCR Vbeta segments and 13 reverse primers for TCR Jbeta segments. A multiplex PCR assay on genomic DNA amplified the CDR3 region of rearranged TCR beta genes. On the Illumina HiSeq System, the amplified TCR beta libraries were sequenced as 87-base-pair reads. The paper's processing steps were these. A later analysis tallied 80 million to 95 million unique TCR beta chains across the 660 or so repertoires, and about 12 million of those chains were shared by two or more donors. Raw reads were error-corrected and collapsed into unique sequences by a nearest-neighbor algorithm in which closely related sequences were merged to remove PCR and sequencing errors. To assign V, D and J gene segments, CDR3 sequences were aligned to IMGT reference sequences. Each retained sequence needed at least a six-nucleotide match to both a V gene segment and a J gene segment. Rearrangements were called productive when the CDR3 lacked stop codons and stayed in frame with V and J; all others were non-productive. Following IMGT convention, CDR3 was defined as the stretch from the second conserved V-encoded cysteine to the conserved J-encoded phenylalanine. The earlier analysis of around 640 of the donors excluded sequences that lacked an unambiguous match to a single V gene segment. An earlier analysis of 587 of the donors called V segments functional above 56.7% productive rearrangements and segregating when the between-donor standard deviation exceeded 5%. A statistical classification framework was developed to diagnose cytomegalovirus status using the catalog of TCR beta chain sequences. In a later analysis, TCR nucleotide sequences were compared against IMGT/GENE-DB human TR gene sequences so that V and J genes could be assigned. A later analysis assigned CDR3 sequences and most-parsimonious VDJ recombination scenarios with the TCRdist pipeline. In a later analysis, each TCR beta chain was defined by its CDR3 amino acid sequence together with its V-gene family, and reads without a unique V-gene family were excluded. In a later analysis, approximately 590 highly shared, low-generation-probability nucleotide sequences were removed to address suspected cross-contamination and a sequencing artifact. For each public chain, a later analysis derived a clonal expansion index from normalized ranks of inferred template counts within each repertoire. In a later analysis, generation probabilities were computed with a VDJ recombination model fitted to out-of-frame rearrangements, and the resulting probabilities were checked against IGoR. A later analysis scored TCR-TCR, TCR-HLA and TCR-CMV co-occurrence with hypergeometric tests, applying a repertoire-size bias correction to TCR pairs. In a later analysis, false discovery rates were estimated by permuting HLA or CMV assignments 20 times. In a later analysis, co-occurring TCRs were grouped using DBSCAN, with TCRdist sequence similarity added in when clustering inside HLA-allele-positive subsets. Repertoires with fewer than 30,000 or more than 120,000 public chains, plus five repertoires with anomalous nucleotide sharing, were excluded from co-occurrence clustering. TCRdb limited this immuneACCESS table to in-frame rearrangements with V and J called. A share of clones is missing; checked studies link under half to unresolved V genes, and the rest is unexplained. V and J calls and clone size are as listed in that table; D and trimming were resolved from the DNA. The sample records around 100,000 clones, 60% to 80% of which are singletons. The ten biggest clones cover less than 6% of the sample.

The cohort comprised around 690 healthy bone marrow donors. All cohort members were sampled while nominally healthy, although unrecorded immune exposures were likely present. The donor was CMV seropositive and belonged to the group of about 290 seropositive cohort members. A peripheral blood sample was provided by each donor, and peripheral blood mononuclear cells were used for TCR beta sequencing. Genomic DNA was extracted from the blood cell samples with the Qiagen DNeasy Blood Extraction Kit. A remark on this clone: Its antigen is unknown. It has no much larger one-base neighbor in the sample; base qualities were not kept.

The sequence was collected from a woman aged 30 to 39 in good health and CMV-seropositive. Sequencing input: PBMCs.

The DNA sequence is as follows: TGTGCCAGCAGCCAGGATGGACTAGATGTAATAAGCAATGAGCAGTTCTTC. It is translated as CASSQDGLDVISNEQFF. The rearrangement combines TRBV14 with TRBJ2-1; 7 bases in between match TRBD2. The CDR3 numbers 17 residues from cysteine through phenylalanine. Just CDR3 DNA is preserved here, 51 bases in frame from base 1. Trimming accounts for 3 bases at V and 6 bases at J, while the number of junction bases matched to no gene is 14. Per the germline V gene, SGHDN is the CDR1 and FVKESK is the CDR2.